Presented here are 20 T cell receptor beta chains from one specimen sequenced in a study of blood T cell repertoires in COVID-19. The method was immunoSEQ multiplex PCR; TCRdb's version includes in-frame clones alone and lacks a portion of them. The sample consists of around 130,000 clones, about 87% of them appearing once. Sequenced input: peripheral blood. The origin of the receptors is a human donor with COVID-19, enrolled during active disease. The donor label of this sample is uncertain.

The CDR3 DNA reads TGTGCCACCAGTGATCCAGGGGAAGAGACCCAGTACTTC. Translation: CATSDPGEETQYF. V and J are TRBV24-1 and TRBJ2-5; TRBD1 is a possible D gene (6 bases). Germline V gene lookup returns CDR1 KGHDR and CDR2 SFDVKD. The CDR3 runs 13 residues. The ends were cut back, 3 bases at V and 3 bases at J, with 7 bases in the middle.

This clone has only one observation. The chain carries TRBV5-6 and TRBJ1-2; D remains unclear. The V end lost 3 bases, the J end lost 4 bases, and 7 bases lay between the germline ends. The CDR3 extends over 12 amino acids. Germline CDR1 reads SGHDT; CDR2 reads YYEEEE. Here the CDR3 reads CASSSGSYGYTF. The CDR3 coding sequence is TGTGCCAGCAGCTCCGGGAGCTATGGCTACACCTTC. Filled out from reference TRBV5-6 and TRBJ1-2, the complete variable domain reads DAGVTQSPTHLIKTRGQQVTLRCSPKSGHDTVSWYQQALGQGPQFIFQYYEEEERQRGNFPDRFSGHQFPNYSSELNVNALLLGDSALYLCASSSGSYGYTFGSGTRLTVV.

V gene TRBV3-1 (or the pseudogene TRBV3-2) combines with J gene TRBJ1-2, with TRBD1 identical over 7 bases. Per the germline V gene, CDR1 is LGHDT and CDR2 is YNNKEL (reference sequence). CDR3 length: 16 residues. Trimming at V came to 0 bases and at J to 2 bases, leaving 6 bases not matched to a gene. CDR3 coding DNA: TGTGCCAGCAGCCAAGAGGGTCCGGGACAGAACTATGGCTACACCTTC. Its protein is CASSQEGPGQNYGYTF.

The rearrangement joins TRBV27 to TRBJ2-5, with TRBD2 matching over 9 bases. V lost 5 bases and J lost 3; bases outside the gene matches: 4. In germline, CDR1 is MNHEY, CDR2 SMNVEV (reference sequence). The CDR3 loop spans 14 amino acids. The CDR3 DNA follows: TGTGCCAGCAGTAGACTAGCGGAAAAAGAGACCCAGTACTTC. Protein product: CASSRLAEKETQYF.

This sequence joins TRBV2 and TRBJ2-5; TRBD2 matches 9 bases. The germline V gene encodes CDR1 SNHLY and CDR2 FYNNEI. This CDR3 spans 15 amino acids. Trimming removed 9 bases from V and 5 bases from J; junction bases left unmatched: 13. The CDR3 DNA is TGTGCCAGTCTCCTTCTGGCAAGCGGGGGGGAGACCCAGTACTTC. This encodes CASLLLASGGETQYF.

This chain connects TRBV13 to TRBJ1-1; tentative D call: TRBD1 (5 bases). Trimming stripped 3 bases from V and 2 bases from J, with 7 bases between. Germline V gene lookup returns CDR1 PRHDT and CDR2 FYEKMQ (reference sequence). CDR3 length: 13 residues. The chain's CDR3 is CASSFQGNTEAFF. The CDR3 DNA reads TGTGCCAGCAGCTTCCAGGGTAACACTGAAGCTTTCTTT.

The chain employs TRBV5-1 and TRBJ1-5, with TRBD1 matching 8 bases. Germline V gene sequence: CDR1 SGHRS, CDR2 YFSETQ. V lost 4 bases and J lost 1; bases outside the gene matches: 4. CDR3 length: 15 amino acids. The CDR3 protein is CASSTGTGSNQPQHF. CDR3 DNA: TGCGCCAGCAGCACCGGGACAGGCAGCAATCAGCCCCAGCATTTT.

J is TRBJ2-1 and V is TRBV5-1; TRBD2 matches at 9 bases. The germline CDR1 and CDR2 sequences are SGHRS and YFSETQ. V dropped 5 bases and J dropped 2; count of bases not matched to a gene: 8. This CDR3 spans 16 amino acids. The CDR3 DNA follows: TGCGCCAGCAGTCCTATAGCGGGGGCAACCTACAATGAGCAGTTCTTC. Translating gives CASSPIAGATYNEQFF.

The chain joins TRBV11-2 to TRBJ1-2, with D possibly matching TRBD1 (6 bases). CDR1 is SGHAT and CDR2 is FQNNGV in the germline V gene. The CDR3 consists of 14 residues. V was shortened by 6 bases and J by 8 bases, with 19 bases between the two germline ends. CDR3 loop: CASRNLDSLYGYTF. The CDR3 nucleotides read TGTGCCAGCAGAAATCTGGACAGTCTGTACGGCTACACCTTC.

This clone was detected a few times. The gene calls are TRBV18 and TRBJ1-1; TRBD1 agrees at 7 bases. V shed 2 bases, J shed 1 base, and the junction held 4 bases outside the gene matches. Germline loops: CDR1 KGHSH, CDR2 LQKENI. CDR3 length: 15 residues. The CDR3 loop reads CASSPLGQSNTEAFF. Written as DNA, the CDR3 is TGTGCCAGCTCACCATTGGGACAGTCGAACACTGAAGCTTTCTTT.

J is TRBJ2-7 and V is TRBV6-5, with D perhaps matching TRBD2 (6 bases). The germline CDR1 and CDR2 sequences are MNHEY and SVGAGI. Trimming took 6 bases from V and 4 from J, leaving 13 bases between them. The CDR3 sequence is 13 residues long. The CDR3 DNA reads TGTGCCAGCAGGCCGACTAGTTTATACGAGCAGTACTTC. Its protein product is CASRPTSLYEQYF.

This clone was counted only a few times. The CDR3 DNA reads TGTGCCAGCAGCCCCTCATGGGGGGAGGGGCACTATGGCTACACCTTC. Protein product: CASSPSWGEGHYGYTF. The V and J genes are TRBV3-1 (or the pseudogene TRBV3-2) and TRBJ1-2, with D possibly being TRBD1 (5 bases). Germline V gives CDR1 LGHDT, CDR2 YNNKEL (reference sequence). This CDR3 has 16 amino acids. V gave up 4 bases and J gave up 3 bases, with 18 bases separating them.

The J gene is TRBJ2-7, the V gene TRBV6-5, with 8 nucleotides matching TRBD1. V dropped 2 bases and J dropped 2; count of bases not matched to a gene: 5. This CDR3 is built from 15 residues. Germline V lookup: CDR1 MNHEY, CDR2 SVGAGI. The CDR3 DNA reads TGTGCCAGCAGTTACGTCGGACAGGGAACCTACGAGCAGTACTTC. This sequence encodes CASSYVGQGTYEQYF.

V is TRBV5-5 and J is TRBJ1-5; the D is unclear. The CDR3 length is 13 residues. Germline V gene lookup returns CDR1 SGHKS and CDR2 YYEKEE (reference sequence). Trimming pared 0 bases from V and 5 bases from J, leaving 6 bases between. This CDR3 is CASSLGGDQPQHF. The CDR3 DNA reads TGTGCCAGCAGCTTGGGGGGAGATCAGCCCCAGCATTTT.

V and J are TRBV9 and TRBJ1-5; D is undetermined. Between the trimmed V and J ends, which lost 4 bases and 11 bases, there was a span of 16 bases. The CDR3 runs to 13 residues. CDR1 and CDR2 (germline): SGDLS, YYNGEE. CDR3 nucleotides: TGTGCCAGCAGCCCGACTGAGCTCGGGACCCAGCATTTT. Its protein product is CASSPTELGTQHF.

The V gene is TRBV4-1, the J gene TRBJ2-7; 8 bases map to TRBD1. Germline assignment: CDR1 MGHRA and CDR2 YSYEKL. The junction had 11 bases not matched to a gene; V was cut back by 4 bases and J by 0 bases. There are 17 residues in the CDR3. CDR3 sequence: CASSRIMTGTGSYEQYF. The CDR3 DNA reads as TGCGCCAGCAGCCGGATCATGACCGGGACAGGCTCCTACGAGCAGTACTTC.

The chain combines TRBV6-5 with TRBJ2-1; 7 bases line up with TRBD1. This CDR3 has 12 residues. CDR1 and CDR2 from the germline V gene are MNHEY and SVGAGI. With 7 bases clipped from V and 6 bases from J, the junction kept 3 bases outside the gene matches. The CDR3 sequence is CASKNRGNEQFF. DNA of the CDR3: TGTGCCAGCAAAAACAGGGGCAATGAGCAGTTCTTC.

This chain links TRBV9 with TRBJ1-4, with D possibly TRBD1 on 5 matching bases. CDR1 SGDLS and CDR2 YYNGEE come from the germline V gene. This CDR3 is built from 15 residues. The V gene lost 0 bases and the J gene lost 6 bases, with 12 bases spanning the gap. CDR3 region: CASSVDRYSDEKLFF. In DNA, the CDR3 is TGTGCCAGCAGCGTAGACAGGTACTCCGATGAAAAACTGTTTTTT.

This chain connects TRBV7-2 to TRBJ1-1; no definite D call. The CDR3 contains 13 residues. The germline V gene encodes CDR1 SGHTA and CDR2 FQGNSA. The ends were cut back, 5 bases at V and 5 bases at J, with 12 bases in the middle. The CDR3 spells CASSPERETEAFF. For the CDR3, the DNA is TGTGCCAGCAGCCCCGAACGGGAGACTGAAGCTTTCTTT.

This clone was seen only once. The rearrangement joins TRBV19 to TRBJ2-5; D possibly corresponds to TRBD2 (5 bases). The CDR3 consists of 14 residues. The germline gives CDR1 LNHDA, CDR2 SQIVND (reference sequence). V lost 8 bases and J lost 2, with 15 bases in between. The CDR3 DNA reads TGTGCCAGTCGAGCCCACGGGGTACAAGAGACCCAGTACTTC. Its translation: CASRAHGVQETQYF.